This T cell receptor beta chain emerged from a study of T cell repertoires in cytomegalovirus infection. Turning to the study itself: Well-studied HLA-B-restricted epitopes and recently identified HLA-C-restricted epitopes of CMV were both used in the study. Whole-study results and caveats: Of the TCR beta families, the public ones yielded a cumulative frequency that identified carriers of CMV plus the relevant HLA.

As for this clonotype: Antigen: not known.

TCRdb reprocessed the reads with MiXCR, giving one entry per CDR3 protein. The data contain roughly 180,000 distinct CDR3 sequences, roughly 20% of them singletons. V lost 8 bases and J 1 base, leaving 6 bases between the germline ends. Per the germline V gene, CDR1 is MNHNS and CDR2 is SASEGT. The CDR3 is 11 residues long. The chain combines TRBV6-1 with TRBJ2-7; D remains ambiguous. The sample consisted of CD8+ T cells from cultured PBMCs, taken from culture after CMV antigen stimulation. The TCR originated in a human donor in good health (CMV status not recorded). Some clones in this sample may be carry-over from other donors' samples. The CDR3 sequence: CASRSSYEQYF. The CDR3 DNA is TGTGCCAGCCGTAGTTCCTACGAGCAGTACTTC.